This T cell receptor (beta chain) originates from a study of blood T cell repertoires in COVID-19. Study information: Whether acute or convalescent, the COVID-19 samples came from the United States, Italy and Spain. PBMCs, B-cell-depleted T cells, or T cells provided the cDNA or gDNA that made up the material.

Profiled with immunoSEQ multiplex PCR; TCRdb holds only in-frame clones, not every one. The sample has about 46,000 clones, roughly 80% seen once. The germline CDR1 and CDR2 sequences are SGHRS and YFSETQ. This CDR3 is 16 amino acids long. V shed 4 bases and J 1 base; nucleotides not matched to a gene: 2. V gene TRBV5-1 combines with J gene TRBJ2-6; the match to TRBD2 covers 10 bases. The specimen was peripheral blood. The source is a man aged 55 to 70 with active COVID-19. CDR3 in amino acids: CASSPSGRSGANVLTF. Written as DNA, the CDR3 is TGCGCCAGCAGCCCTAGCGGGAGATCTGGGGCCAACGTCCTGACTTTC.